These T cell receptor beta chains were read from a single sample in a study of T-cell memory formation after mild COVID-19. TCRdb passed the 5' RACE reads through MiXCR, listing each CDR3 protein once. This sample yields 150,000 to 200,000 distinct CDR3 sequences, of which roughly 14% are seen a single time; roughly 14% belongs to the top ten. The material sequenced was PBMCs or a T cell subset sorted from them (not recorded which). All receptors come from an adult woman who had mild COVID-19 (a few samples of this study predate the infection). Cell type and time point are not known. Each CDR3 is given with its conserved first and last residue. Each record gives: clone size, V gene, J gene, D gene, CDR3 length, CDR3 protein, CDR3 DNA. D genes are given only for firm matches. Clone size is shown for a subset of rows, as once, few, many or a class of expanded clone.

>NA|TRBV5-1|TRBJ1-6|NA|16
CASSLAPRGGNSPLHF
TGCGCCAGCAGCTTGGCCCCTCGAGGGGGGAATTCACCCCTCCACTTT
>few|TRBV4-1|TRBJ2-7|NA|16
CASSQVFQGTPYEQYF
TGCGCCAGCAGCCAAGTATTCCAGGGAACCCCCTACGAGCAGTACTTC
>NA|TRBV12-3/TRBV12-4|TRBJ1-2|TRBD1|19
CASSELIGTGGPAHYGYTF
TGTGCCAGCAGTGAGCTAATCGGGACAGGGGGGCCGGCCCACTATGGCTACACCTTC
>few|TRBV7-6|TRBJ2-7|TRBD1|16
CASSSTGTGGFYEQYF
TGTGCCAGCAGCTCTACCGGGACAGGGGGCTTCTACGAGCAGTACTTC
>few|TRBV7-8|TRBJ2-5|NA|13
CASSFLGAETQYF
TGTGCCAGCAGCTTCTTGGGGGCAGAGACCCAGTACTTC
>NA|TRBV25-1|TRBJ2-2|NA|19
CASSERFRATTGNYGELFF
TGTGCCAGCAGTGAACGATTCCGCGCGACGACAGGAAACTACGGGGAGCTGTTTTTT
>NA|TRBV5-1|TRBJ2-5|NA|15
CASSTRQVPQETQYF
TGCGCCAGCAGCACTAGACAGGTGCCTCAAGAGACCCAGTACTTC
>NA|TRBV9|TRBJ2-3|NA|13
CASSAGGEDTQYF
TGTGCCAGCAGCGCGGGGGGCGAGGATACGCAGTATTTT
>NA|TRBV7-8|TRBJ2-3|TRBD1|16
CASSFRTGSRADTQYF
TGTGCCAGCAGCTTCAGGACAGGGAGTAGGGCAGATACGCAGTATTTT
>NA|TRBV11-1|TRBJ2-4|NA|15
CASSLGGNDKNIQYF
TGTGCCAGCAGCTTGGGCGGGAACGACAAAAACATTCAGTACTTC
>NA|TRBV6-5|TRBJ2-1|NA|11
CASSYSYEQFF
TGTGCCAGCAGTTACAGTTATGAGCAGTTCTTC
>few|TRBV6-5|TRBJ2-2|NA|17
CASTRFSGEGNTGELFF
TGTGCCAGTACTCGATTTTCAGGGGAAGGGAACACCGGGGAGCTGTTTTTT
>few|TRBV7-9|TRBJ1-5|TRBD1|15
CASSPGTGGSQPQHF
TGTGCCAGCAGCCCAGGGACAGGGGGCTCTCAGCCCCAGCATTTT
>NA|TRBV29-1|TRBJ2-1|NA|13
CSAGGRLYNEQFF
TGCAGCGCCGGCGGGCGACTTTACAATGAGCAGTTCTTC
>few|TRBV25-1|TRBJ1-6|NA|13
CASNQPPSLALHF
TGTGCCAGCAACCAACCCCCGAGTTTGGCCCTCCACTTT
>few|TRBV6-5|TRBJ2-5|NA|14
CASSYSSGVETQYF
TGTGCCAGCAGTTACAGTAGCGGAGTGGAGACCCAGTACTTC
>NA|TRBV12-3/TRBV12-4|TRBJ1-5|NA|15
CASSLSREATQPKHF
TGTGCCAGCAGTTTAAGCAGGGAAGCGACTCAGCCCAAGCATTTT
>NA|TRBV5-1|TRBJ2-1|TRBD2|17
CASSLGSGRRVYNEQFF
TGCGCCAGCAGCTTGGGAAGCGGGAGAAGGGTCTACAATGAGCAGTTCTTC
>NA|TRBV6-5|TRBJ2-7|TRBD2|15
CASSYSTSGNYEQYF
TGTGCCAGCAGTTACTCGACTAGCGGAAACTACGAGCAGTACTTC
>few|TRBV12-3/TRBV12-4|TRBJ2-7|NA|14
CASSLRPGPYEQYF
TGTGCCAGCAGCCTTCGCCCGGGCCCCTACGAGCAGTACTTC
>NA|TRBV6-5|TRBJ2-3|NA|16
CASSYSLVGRADTQYF
TGTGCCAGCAGTTACTCGCTGGTGGGGCGGGCAGATACGCAGTATTTT
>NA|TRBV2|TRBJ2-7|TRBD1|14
CASTYGTGGYEQYF
TGTGCCAGCACCTACGGGACAGGGGGCTACGAGCAGTACTTC
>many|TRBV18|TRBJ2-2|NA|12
CASSPDTGELFF
TGTGCCAGCTCACCGGACACCGGGGAGCTGTTTTTT
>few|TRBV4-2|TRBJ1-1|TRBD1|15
CASSPWTGRATEAFF
TGTGCCAGCAGCCCCTGGACAGGGCGGGCCACTGAAGCTTTCTTT
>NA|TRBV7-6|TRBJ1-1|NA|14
CASSFGRENTEAFF
TGTGCCAGCAGCTTCGGACGGGAGAACACTGAAGCTTTCTTT
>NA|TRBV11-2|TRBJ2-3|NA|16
CASSPRGPSSTDTQYF
TGTGCCAGCAGCCCGCGCGGACCCTCTAGCACAGATACGCAGTATTTT
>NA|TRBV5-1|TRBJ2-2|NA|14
CASSLGALTSELFF
TGCGCCAGCAGCTTGGGGGCACTGACTTCGGAGCTGTTTTTT
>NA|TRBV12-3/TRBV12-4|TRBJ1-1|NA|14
CASTPIAVMTEAFF
TGTGCCAGCACCCCTATTGCGGTGATGACTGAAGCTTTCTTT
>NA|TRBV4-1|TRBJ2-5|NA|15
CASSPLRRSGETQYF
TGCGCCAGCAGCCCACTACGGCGGTCGGGGGAGACCCAGTACTTC
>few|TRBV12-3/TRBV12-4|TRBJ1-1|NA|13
CASTPGTLTEAFF
TGTGCCAGCACCCCCGGGACACTCACTGAAGCTTTCTTT
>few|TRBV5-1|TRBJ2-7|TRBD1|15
CASSAGQGLLYEQYF
TGCGCCAGCAGCGCGGGACAGGGTCTTCTCTACGAGCAGTACTTC
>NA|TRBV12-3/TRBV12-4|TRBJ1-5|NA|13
CASSLLEGSFQHF
TGTGCCAGCAGTTTATTAGAGGGTTCCTTCCAGCATTTT
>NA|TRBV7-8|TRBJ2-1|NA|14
CASSHKGAYNEQFF
TGTGCCAGCAGCCACAAGGGAGCCTACAATGAGCAGTTCTTC
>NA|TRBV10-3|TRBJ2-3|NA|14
CAVRTETITDTQYF
TGTGCCGTCAGGACAGAGACTATCACAGATACGCAGTATTTT
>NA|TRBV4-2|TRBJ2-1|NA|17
CASSQAGAYSSYNEQFF
TGTGCCAGCAGCCAAGCCGGGGCCTATAGCTCCTACAATGAGCAGTTCTTC
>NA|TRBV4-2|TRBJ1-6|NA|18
CASSQEEVSVGLPSPLHF
TGTGCCAGCAGCCAAGAGGAGGTGTCGGTAGGGCTTCCATCACCCCTCCACTTT
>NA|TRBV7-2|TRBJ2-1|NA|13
CASSRRLDNEQFF
TGTGCCAGCAGCAGGAGACTAGACAATGAGCAGTTCTTC
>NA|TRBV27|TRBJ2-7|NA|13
CASSNPPGIGQYF
TGTGCCAGCAGCAACCCGCCAGGGATCGGGCAGTACTTC
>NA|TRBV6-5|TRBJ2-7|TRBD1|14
CATYSGTGGYEQYF
TGTGCCACCTACTCCGGGACAGGGGGCTACGAGCAGTACTTC
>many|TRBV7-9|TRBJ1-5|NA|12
CASSDGGQPQHF
TGTGCCAGCAGCGATGGGGGTCAGCCCCAGCATTTT
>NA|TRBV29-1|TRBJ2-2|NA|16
CSVRGRIRSNTGELFF
TGCAGCGTCCGGGGTAGAATAAGGTCGAACACCGGGGAGCTGTTTTTT
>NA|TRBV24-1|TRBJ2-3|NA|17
CATSESPGQGGKDTQYF
TGTGCCACCAGTGAGTCCCCTGGACAGGGAGGGAAAGATACGCAGTATTTT
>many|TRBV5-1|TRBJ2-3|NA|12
CASTRGTDTQYF
TGCGCCAGCACCAGGGGCACAGATACGCAGTATTTT
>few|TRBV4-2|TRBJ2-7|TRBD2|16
CASSLSSGGSSYEQYF
TGTGCCAGCAGCCTTTCTAGCGGAGGAAGCTCCTACGAGCAGTACTTC
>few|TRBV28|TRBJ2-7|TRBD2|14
CASSSLLAGYEQYF
TGTGCCAGCAGCTCATTACTAGCGGGCTACGAGCAGTACTTC
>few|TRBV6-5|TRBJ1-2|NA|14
CASSYSSGVDGYTF
TGTGCCAGCAGTTACTCGTCAGGGGTCGATGGCTACACCTTC
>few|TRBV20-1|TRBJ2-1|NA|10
CSARVGFQFF
TGCAGTGCTAGAGTGGGCTTCCAGTTCTTC
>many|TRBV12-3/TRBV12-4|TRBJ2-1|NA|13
CASSSRANNEQFF
TGTGCCAGCAGTTCCCGGGCTAACAATGAGCAGTTCTTC
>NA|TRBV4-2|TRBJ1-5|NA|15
CDSSQDTRQDQPQHF
TGTGACAGCAGCCAAGATACTCGACAAGATCAGCCCCAGCATTTT
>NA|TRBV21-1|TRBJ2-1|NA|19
CASSSKLAGGPPLYNEQFF
TGTGCCAGCAGCTCTAAGCTAGCGGGAGGGCCGCCTCTTTACAATGAGCAGTTCTTC
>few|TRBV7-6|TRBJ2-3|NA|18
CASSPMTRLARATDTQYF
TGTGCCAGCAGCCCTATGACTAGGCTAGCGCGTGCTACAGATACGCAGTATTTT
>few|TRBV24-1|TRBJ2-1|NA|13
CATSGSAVREQFF
TGTGCCACCAGTGGGTCTGCGGTGAGGGAGCAGTTCTTC
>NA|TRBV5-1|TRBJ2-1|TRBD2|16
CASSLNGGTSYNEQFF
TGCGCCAGCAGCTTGAACGGGGGGACGTCCTACAATGAGCAGTTCTTC
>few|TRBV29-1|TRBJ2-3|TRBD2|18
CSVQRPRRRGALTDTQYF
TGCAGCGTTCAACGCCCCCGGCGGCGGGGGGCCCTCACAGATACGCAGTATTTT
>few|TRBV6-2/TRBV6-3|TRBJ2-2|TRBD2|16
CASSRGGLANTGELFF
TGTGCCAGCAGTCGCGGGGGACTAGCGAACACCGGGGAGCTGTTTTTT
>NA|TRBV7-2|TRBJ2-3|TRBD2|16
CASSSRAGGPTDTQYF
TGTGCCAGCAGCTCCCGAGCGGGGGGGCCTACAGATACGCAGTATTTT
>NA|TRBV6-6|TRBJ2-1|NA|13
CASSYSSYNEQFF
TGTGCCAGCAGTTACAGTTCCTACAATGAGCAGTTCTTC
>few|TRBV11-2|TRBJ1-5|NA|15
CASSFDSYGNQPQHF
TGTGCCAGCAGTTTTGACAGTTATGGCAATCAGCCCCAGCATTTT